Sequencing of this T cell receptor beta chain was carried out in a study of blood T cell repertoires in COVID-19. On the study more broadly: Both acute and convalescent COVID-19 samples were obtained from the United States, Italy and Spain.

The CDR3 contains 14 residues. Trimming pared 6 bases from V and 8 bases from J, leaving 18 bases between. CDR1 and CDR2 (germline): MNHEY, SVGEGT. Some clones are missing from TCRdb's copy, which holds only in-frame ones; the method was immunoSEQ multiplex PCR. The sample comprises about 190,000 clones, over 80% of which are singletons, and approximately 6.2% rests with the top ten. This receptor was identified in a woman aged 40 to 55 with acute or convalescent COVID-19. V and J are TRBV6-2 or TRBV6-3 and TRBJ2-3, with D possibly being TRBD2 (7 bases). Material for sequencing was peripheral blood. CDR3 loop: CASSFGGLQGTQYF. The CDR3 DNA reads as TGTGCCAGCAGCTTTGGGGGACTACAGGGTACGCAGTATTTT.